Reported below is one T cell receptor beta chain. The antigen remains unidentified. The data were produced by immunoSEQ multiplex PCR, yet TCRdb's version contains in-frame clones alone and is incomplete. The table shows some 140,000 clones, with about 90% occurring only once. These data are taken from a study of T cells in localized non-small cell lung cancer. There are 14 residues in the CDR3. The germline gives CDR1 ENHRY, CDR2 SYGVKD. Trimming left V 2 bases short and J 0 bases short, with 8 bases between. Study-wide results and limits: It remains possible that heterogeneity exists, since only one tumor region was sequenced. Clonality of T cells reached its maximum in uninvolved adjacent lung, surpassing tumor. Appearance in adjacent lung was seen for a median about 58 of the top 100 tumor clones.

The sample here was peripheral blood, taken before any cancer treatment. This receptor was taken from an older female donor with stage I lung adenocarcinoma. The chain uses TRBV10-3 and TRBJ2-7; D is possibly TRBD1 or TRBD2 (6 bases each). The CDR3 DNA is TGTGCCATCAGTGAGAGGGGGGTCTCCTACGAGCAGTACTTC. Translating it yields CAISERGVSYEQYF.